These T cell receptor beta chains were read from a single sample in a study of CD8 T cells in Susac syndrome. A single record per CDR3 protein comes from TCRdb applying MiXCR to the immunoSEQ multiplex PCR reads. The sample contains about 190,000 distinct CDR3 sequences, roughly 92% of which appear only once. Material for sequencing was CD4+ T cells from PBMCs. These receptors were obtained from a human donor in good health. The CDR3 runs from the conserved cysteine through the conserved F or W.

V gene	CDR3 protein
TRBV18	CASSSGRDNSPLHF
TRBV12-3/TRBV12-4	CASSRPLGVSMNTEAFF
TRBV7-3	CASSLAVAAEAFF
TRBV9	CASSSSHEQYF
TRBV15	CATQKSENWPQHF
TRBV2	CAGEVYWEKLFF
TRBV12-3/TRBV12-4	CASSLGQWETQYF
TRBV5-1	CASSSGRPGAEAFF
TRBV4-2	CASSQMRAGGGTGELFF
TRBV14	CASSAGFGGELFF
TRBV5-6	CASSGGTGEMYEQYF
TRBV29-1	CSVSRTGGGDTIYF
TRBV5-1	CASSTGTTSGNTIYF
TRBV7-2	CASSMGLGNSPLHF
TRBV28	CASCAGSEETQYF
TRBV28	CASSSPSLNSPLHF
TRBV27	CASSLYVTGGTGELFF
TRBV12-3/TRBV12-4	CASTLENEQFF
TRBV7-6	CASSLVRAALSGANVLTF
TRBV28	CASSLTSGETQYF
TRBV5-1	CASSQLAGGQDTQYF
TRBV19	CASSSLGGTGTDTQYF
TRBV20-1	CSAPRLGGQGTQYF
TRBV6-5	CASSRLPDGTEAFF
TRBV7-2	CASRGGQSIGGTAGELFF
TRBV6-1	CASSEARSGRGGWSWYNEQFF
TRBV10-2	CASSAVGGYGYTF
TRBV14	CASSQDLGVLNTEAFF
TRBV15	CATSSAGTVNEQFF
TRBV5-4	CASSPAGGVEQFF
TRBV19	CASIPGGVQYGYTF
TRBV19	CASSMHGQGNQPQHF
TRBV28	CASRGGYEQYF
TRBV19	CASSMTRQTRGYTF
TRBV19	CASSISRANTEAFF
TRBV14	CASSHRTGASPLHF
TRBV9	CASSTTGTPNTEAFF
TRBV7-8	CASSPRSAWATNEKLFF
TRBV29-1	CSILKGNGYTF
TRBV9	CASSTGTSTYEQYF
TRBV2	CASTPWNTEAFF
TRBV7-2	CASSFARRSGANVLTF